This entry describes one T cell receptor beta chain. Its antigen is not yet known. The input lacks base qualities; no much larger clone sits a single base away. This sample was included in a study of blood T cell repertoires in COVID-19 (dated by TCRdb to about 2020). In the study overall: Samples from collaborators originated in the United States, Italy and Spain and spanned both the acute and convalescent phases of COVID-19. The material from the prospective study consisted of cDNA or gDNA derived from T cells, B-cell-depleted T cells, or PBMCs. Where available, HLA class I and class II types were taken from metadata supplied by the sample provider and were not determined by assay-based typing. Subjects who had been exposed to COVID-19, were actively infected with it, or had recovered from it provided the deeply sampled blood TCRbeta repertoires that made up the dataset. The repertoires were released in a freely available public database meant as a resource for research on the immune response to SARS-CoV-2. The samples were drawn from two sources: the first 160 participants of the ongoing ImmuneRACE study, and 1,200 or so subjects contributed by 6 global collaborators. The sample metadata nearly always contained a de-identified subject ID, COVID-19 status, age in years and sex. Study-wide conclusions, independent of this receptor: Clinical and demographic metadata were provided uncurated, with the amount varying by source and participant.

Including the terminal cysteine and phenylalanine, the CDR3 comprises 17 residues. The kept DNA is CDR3 alone, 51 bases in frame from the first base. V lost 0 bases and J lost 2 bases, and the count of bases not matched to a germline gene is 8. As encoded in the germline V gene, CDR1 is SGHTS while CDR2 is YDEGEE. The immunoSEQ Assay, a bias-controlled multiplex PCR, was used to amplify TCRbeta CDR3 regions from genomic DNA. The authors processed their data as follows. Nucleated cell counts per sample were estimated from amplification of reference gene primers within the assay. Sequence reads were collapsed and filtered to measure the absolute abundance of every unique TCRbeta CDR3 rearrangement. Productive Simpson clonality was computed per sample as the square root of Simpson's diversity index over productive rearrangements. Imported from immuneACCESS, the table was reduced by TCRdb to in-frame sequences with V and J called. These copies leave out some clones; in studies compared against another copy, an unresolved V gene accounts for under half, and the cause of the remainder is not known. The V and J calls and clone size were taken over from that table, and D and trimming were inferred from the DNA. In this sample the table shows fewer than 200,000 clones, 80% to 85% of which occur a single time. The top ten clones comprise roughly 9.5% of the sample.

The collaborating institutions used their own protocols to collect whole blood in K2EDTA tubes. Collaborator samples were shipped for TCRbeta analysis as frozen whole blood, isolated PBMCs, or DNA extracted from either sample type. The origin of this receptor is a woman aged 80 or over with active or convalescent COVID-19. Sequencing was carried out using peripheral blood. The sequence joins TRBV5-8 to TRBJ2-3; 8 bases in between match TRBD1. In nucleotides, the sequence is TGTGCCAGCAGCTTGGTACTTAGGACAGGGATCACAGATACGCAGTATTTT. Its translation reads: CASSLVLRTGITDTQYF.